The TCR beta chain described here comes from a study of shared clonotypes between healthy human individuals. Germline V lookup: CDR1 SQVTM, CDR2 ANQGSEA. The germline V and J ends were trimmed by 7 bases and 6 bases, with 15 bases remaining between them. This CDR3 has 12 residues. Some clones are missing from TCRdb's copy, which holds only in-frame ones; the method was immunoSEQ multiplex PCR. The table lists roughly 2.5 million clones, 85% to 95% of them singletons. A few counts support this clone. The receptor comes from a man between 18 and 29 years old in good health. The sequenced sample consisted of naive CD4+ T cells sorted from blood. The subset: CD45RA+ positively selected. The chain combines TRBV29-1 with TRBJ1-1; D remains unclear. CDR3 loop: CSASLTEAEAFF. In DNA, the CDR3 is TGCAGCGCCTCCTTGACTGAGGCTGAAGCTTTCTTT.